This T cell receptor (beta chain) derives from a study of T cell changes during pregnancy in multiple sclerosis (dated by TCRdb to the late 2010s). At the level of the whole study: The study examined how the T cell repertoire changed over the course of pregnancy in women with multiple sclerosis.

Preparation of the library involved the immunoSEQ multiplex PCR assay. In its TCRdb copy, this immuneACCESS table keeps in-frame sequences only and misses some clones. Where compared with another copy, unresolved V genes explain less than half of these, and the others have no known cause. The sample table holds around 38,000 clones, of which 91% were seen once. Approximately 6.1% of the sample lies in the top ten. The CDR3 runs 17 residues from the cysteine to the phenylalanine. The retained sequence is limited to the CDR3, 51 bases, with the frame set at the first base. V was cut back by 4 bases and J by 0 bases, leaving a gap of 16 bases between them. The CDR1 and CDR2 encoded by the germline V gene are SGDLS and YYNGEE. Remarks on this clone: Its specific antigen is unknown. Within one base of it there is no much larger clone, and no base qualities were kept.

The source material was CD8+ T cells from peripheral blood mononuclear cells, sampled in the second trimester of pregnancy. The TCR comes from a female donor with multiple sclerosis, enrolled in a pregnancy study. The chain is made from TRBV9 and TRBJ2-2; perhaps TRBD1 is the D gene, with 5 bases matching. The CDR3 protein sequence reads: CASSPKGQGSNTGELFF. The DNA reads as follows: TGTGCCAGCAGCCCGAAGGGCCAGGGATCGAACACCGGGGAGCTGTTTTTT.